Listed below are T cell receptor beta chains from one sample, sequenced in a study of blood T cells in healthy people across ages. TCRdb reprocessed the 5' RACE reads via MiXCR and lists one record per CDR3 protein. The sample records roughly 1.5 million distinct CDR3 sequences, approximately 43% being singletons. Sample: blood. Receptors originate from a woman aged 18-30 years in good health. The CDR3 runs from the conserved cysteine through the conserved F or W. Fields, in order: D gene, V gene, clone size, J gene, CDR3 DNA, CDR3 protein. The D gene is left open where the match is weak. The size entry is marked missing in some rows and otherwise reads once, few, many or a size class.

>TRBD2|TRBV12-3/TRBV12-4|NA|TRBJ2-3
TGTGCCAGCGGTCGGACTAGCGAGACAGATACGCAGTATTTT
CASGRTSETDTQYF
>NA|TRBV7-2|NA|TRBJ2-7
TGTGCCAGCAGTTTGACCTTTCTGGGGGAGCAGTACTTC
CASSLTFLGEQYF
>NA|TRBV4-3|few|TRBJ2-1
TGCGCCAGCGCTTCGGGGCAGGGGTTGTATGAGCAGTTCTTC
CASASGQGLYEQFF
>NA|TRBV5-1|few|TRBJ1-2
TGCGCCAGCAGCACGGAAGGACGGGCTAACTATGGCTACACCTTC
CASSTEGRANYGYTF
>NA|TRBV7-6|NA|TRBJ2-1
TGTGCCAGCAGCTTAGTGGAAGACCCATCGACATACAATGAGCAGTTCTTC
CASSLVEDPSTYNEQFF
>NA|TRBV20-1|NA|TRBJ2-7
TGCAGTGCTAGTTTCGACTCCGTTCAAACCTACGAGCAGTACTTC
CSASFDSVQTYEQYF
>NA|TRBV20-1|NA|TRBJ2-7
TGCAGTGCTAGAGTCATGGTAGGGAGCTCCTACGAGCAGTACTTC
CSARVMVGSSYEQYF
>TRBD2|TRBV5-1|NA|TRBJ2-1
TGCGCCAGCAGCTTGGTTGCGGCGCCAACCGGGGGGGATGAGCAGTTCTTC
CASSLVAAPTGGDEQFF
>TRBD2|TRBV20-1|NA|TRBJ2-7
TGCAGTGCTCAGATTACTAGCGGGGGGCCGTACGAGCAGTACTTC
CSAQITSGGPYEQYF
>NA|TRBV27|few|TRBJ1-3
TGTGCCAGCAGTTTATCGAAGGAGGGGATAGGAAACACCATATATTTT
CASSLSKEGIGNTIYF
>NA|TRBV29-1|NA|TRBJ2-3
TGCAGCGTTGAAGCCCCGAACACAGATACGCAGTATTTT
CSVEAPNTDTQYF
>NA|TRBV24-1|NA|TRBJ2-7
TGTGCCACCAGTGAGCCTCTCGCGGGTGAGCAGTACTTC
CATSEPLAGEQYF
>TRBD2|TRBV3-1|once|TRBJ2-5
TGTGCCAGCAGCCGGATTTGGGCGGGAGGGTCCTATGAGCAGTACTTC
CASSRIWAGGSYEQYF
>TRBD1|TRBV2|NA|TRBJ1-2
TGTGCCAGCAAACGGACAGGGGGCGACTATGGCTACACCTTC
CASKRTGGDYGYTF
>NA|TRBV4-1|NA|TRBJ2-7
TGCGCCAGCAGCCAAGAAGCGGGGACAGTGTTTTACGAGCAGTACTTC
CASSQEAGTVFYEQYF
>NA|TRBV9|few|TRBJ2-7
TGTGCCAGCAGCGTAGGCGGCAGGTCCTACGAGCAGTACTTC
CASSVGGRSYEQYF
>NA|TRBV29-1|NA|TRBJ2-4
TGCAGCGTTGCGTCGTCGGCGGACATTCAGTACTTC
CSVASSADIQYF
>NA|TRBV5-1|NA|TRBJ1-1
TGCGCCAGCAGCTTGGACGGCTTTCTTAGAGGCACTGAAGCTTTCTTT
CASSLDGFLRGTEAFF
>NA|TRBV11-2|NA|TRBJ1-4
TGTGCCAGCAGACGGCCGGGACGGAGGAATGAAAAACTGTTTTTT
CASRRPGRRNEKLFF
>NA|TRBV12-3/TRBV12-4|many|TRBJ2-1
TGTGCCAGCAGTTTACTGGGCTTTGGGTACAATGAGCAGTTCTTC
CASSLLGFGYNEQFF
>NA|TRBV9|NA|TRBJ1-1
TGTGCCAGCAGCGTTTCTGGCTGGGAGCGCATTGAAGCTTTCTTT
CASSVSGWERIEAFF
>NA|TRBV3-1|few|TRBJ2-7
TGTGCCAGCAGCCAACAACCGACAGTGACCTACGAGCAGTACTTC
CASSQQPTVTYEQYF
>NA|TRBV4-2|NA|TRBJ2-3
TGTGCCAGCAGCCAAGATGCCCGGACTTACACAGATACGCAGTATTTT
CASSQDARTYTDTQYF
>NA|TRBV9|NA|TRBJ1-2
TGTGCCAGCTCTTGGGGTCGCGGAGAGGGCCTTTATGGCTACACCTTC
CASSWGRGEGLYGYTF
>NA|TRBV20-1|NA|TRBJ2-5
TGCAGTGCTAGAGGTAGGGTCCAAGAGACCCAGTACTTC
CSARGRVQETQYF
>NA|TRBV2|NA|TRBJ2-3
TGTGCCAGCAGCGTCTATGGGGACACAGATACGCAGTATTTT
CASSVYGDTDTQYF
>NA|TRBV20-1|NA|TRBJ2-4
TGCAGTGCTAGAGAAGGGGAAAACATTCAGTACTTC
CSAREGENIQYF
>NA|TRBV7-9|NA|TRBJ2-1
TGTGCCAGCAGCTGGCTCGCGAACGCCTGGAATGAGCAGTTCTTC
CASSWLANAWNEQFF
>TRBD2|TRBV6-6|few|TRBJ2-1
TGTGCCAGCAGTTACGGGAGGGTGGGTGAGCAGTTCTTC
CASSYGRVGEQFF
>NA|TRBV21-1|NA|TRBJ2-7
TGTGCCAGCAGCCTTCTATCCAGGGACAGGCGGTACGAGCAGTACTTC
CASSLLSRDRRYEQYF
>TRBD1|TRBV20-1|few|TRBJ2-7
TGCAGTGCTACCGGGACAGAAAACTACGAGCAGTACTTC
CSATGTENYEQYF
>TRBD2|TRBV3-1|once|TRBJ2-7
TGTGCCAGCTCGCACCGCCGGGACTACAATGAGCAGTACTTC
CASSHRRDYNEQYF
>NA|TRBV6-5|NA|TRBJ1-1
TGTGCCAGCAGTTACTCGGGCCGCCCGCCTGAAGCTTTCTTT
CASSYSGRPPEAFF
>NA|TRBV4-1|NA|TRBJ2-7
TGCGCCAGCAGCCAAGGGACTAAGATCTCCTACGAGCAGTACTTC
CASSQGTKISYEQYF
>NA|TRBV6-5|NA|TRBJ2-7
TGTGCCAGCAGTTATTCGGCGGCTGGCGAGCAGTACTTC
CASSYSAAGEQYF
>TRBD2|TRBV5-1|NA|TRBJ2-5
TGCGCCAGCAGCTCCACAGGACTAGCGGGAACCAATGAGCAGTACTTC
CASSSTGLAGTNEQYF
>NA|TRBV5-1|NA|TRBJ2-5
TGCGCCAGCAGCCTGGACAGTGAGGTGCTGGAGACCCAGTACTTC
CASSLDSEVLETQYF
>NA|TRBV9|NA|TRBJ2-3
TGTGCCAGCAGCGTCGCGAGGGGGGGAACAGATACGCAGTATTTT
CASSVARGGTDTQYF
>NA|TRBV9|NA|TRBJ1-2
TGTGCCAGCAGCGTCGCACCGACTAACTATGGCTACACCTTC
CASSVAPTNYGYTF
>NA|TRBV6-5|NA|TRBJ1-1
TGTGCCAGCTCTACCGCGAAGGGGCGGACTGAAGCTTTCTTT
CASSTAKGRTEAFF
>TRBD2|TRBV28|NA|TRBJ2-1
TGTGCCAGCAGTTTATTTCGCGGGAGCTCCTACAATGAGCAGTTCTTC
CASSLFRGSSYNEQFF
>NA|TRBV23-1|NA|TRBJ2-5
TGCGCCAGCAGTCACTCTAGAACCCAAGAGACCCAGTACTTC
CASSHSRTQETQYF
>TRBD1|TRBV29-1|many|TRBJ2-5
TGCAGCGTTCATTCAGGGGGCGAGACCCAGTACTTC
CSVHSGGETQYF
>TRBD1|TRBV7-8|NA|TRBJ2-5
TGTGCCAGCAGCTTAGCCTCAGGGGGCCAAACCTACAATGAGCAGTACTTC
CASSLASGGQTYNEQYF
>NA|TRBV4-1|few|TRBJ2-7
TGCGCCAGCAGCCAGGGACTCTCGGGTTACGAGCAGTACTTC
CASSQGLSGYEQYF
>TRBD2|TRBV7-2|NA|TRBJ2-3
TGTGCCAGCAACCTAGCGGGAGGCGGCACAGATACGCAGTATTTT
CASNLAGGGTDTQYF
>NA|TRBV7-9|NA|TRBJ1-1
TGTGCCAGCAGCACCTTACGGACTGAAGCTTTCTTT
CASSTLRTEAFF
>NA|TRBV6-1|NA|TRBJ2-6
TGTGCCAGCAATGAGGGCTCTGGGGCCAACGTCCTGACTTTC
CASNEGSGANVLTF
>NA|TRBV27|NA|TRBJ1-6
TGTGCCAGCAGTTTGGCTTTCGGAGGCTCATATAATTCACCCCTCCACTTT
CASSLAFGGSYNSPLHF
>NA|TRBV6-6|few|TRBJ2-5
TGTGCCAGCAGCCCCCGGGGTAGCGGCAAAGAGACCCAGTACTTC
CASSPRGSGKETQYF
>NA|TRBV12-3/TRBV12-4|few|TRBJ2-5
TGTGCCAGCAGTGCGACTAGAGAGACCCAGTACTTC
CASSATRETQYF
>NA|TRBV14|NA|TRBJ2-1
TGTGCCAGCAGCCAAGATCCCCGCGGTGAGCAGTTCTTC
CASSQDPRGEQFF
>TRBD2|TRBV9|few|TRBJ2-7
TGTGCCAGCAGCTTGGGACTAATCGACTACGAGCAGTACTTC
CASSLGLIDYEQYF
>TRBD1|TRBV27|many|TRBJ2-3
TGTGCCAGCCGGCTCAGGGGGAGTGATACGCAGTATTTT
CASRLRGSDTQYF
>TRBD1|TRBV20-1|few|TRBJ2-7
TGCAGTGCAATGACGGGACAGGGGGCATACGAGCAGTACTTC
CSAMTGQGAYEQYF
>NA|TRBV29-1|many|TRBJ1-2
TGCAGCGTTTTGACGGGTACCTATGGCTACACCTTC
CSVLTGTYGYTF
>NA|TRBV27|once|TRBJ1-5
TGTGCCAGCAGTTCCTATGACGGCAATCAGCCCCAGCATTTT
CASSSYDGNQPQHF
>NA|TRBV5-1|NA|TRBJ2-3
TGTGCCAGCAGCCTGGGACCCTCAGATACGCAGTATTTT
CASSLGPSDTQYF
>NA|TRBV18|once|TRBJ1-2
TGTGCCAGCTCACCTGCCCAGACAGCCTATGGCTACACCTTC
CASSPAQTAYGYTF
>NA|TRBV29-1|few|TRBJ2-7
TGCAGCGTTGTCCCTAAACAGGGTTCCTACGAGCAGTACTTC
CSVVPKQGSYEQYF